A selection of T cell receptor beta chains follows, all from one sample in a study of shared clonotypes between healthy human individuals. Using immunoSEQ multiplex PCR, the repertoire was profiled, and TCRdb retains in-frame clones only, with some absent. The sample lists roughly 2.6 million clones, around nine tenths occurring once. Sequencing was carried out using naive CD4+ T cells sorted from blood. The receptors were gathered from a man younger than 30 in good health. The CDR3 runs from the conserved cysteine through the conserved F or W. The order of the fields is clone size, J gene, V gene, D gene, CDR3 DNA, CDR3 protein. A D gene is named only where the DNA matches it firmly. Size values are once, few and many counts, or a class for expanded clones, and some rows have none.

- | TRBJ2-2 | TRBV19 | - | TGTGCCAGTAGGAATGGAGGGACCGGGGAGCTGTTTTTT | CASRNGGTGELFF
- | TRBJ1-2 | TRBV5-4 | - | TGTGCCAGCAGCTTGGGTGGGATTACTAACTATGGCTACACCTTC | CASSLGGITNYGYTF
- | TRBJ1-1 | TRBV6-6 | TRBD1 | TGTGCCAGCAGTGGAGGACAGGCCCTTGAAGCTTTCTTT | CASSGGQALEAFF
- | TRBJ2-3 | TRBV7-9 | TRBD2 | TGTGCCAGCAGCTTACCCAGACTAGCGGGGGCCACAGATACGCAGTATTTT | CASSLPRLAGATDTQYF
- | TRBJ2-1 | TRBV19 | TRBD2 | TGTGCCAGTGGACTAGCGGGCGCCAATGAGCAGTTCTTC | CASGLAGANEQFF
- | TRBJ2-2 | TRBV5-5 | - | TGTGCCAGCAGACCCGGACTCACCGGGGAGCTGTTTTTT | CASRPGLTGELFF
- | TRBJ2-7 | TRBV10-2 | TRBD2 | TGCGCCAGCAGACTAGCGGGGGAAGGGTACGAGCAGTACTTC | CASRLAGEGYEQYF
- | TRBJ2-7 | TRBV11-2 | - | TGTGCCAGCAGCTTGGGAGGGACACGCTACGAGCAGTACTTC | CASSLGGTRYEQYF
- | TRBJ1-1 | TRBV10-3 | - | TGTGCCATCAGTCGAGAGCTTCTGGACACTGAAGCTTTCTTT | CAISRELLDTEAFF
once | TRBJ2-7 | TRBV7-2 | TRBD2 | TGTGCCAGCAGCTTTGCGGGAGGAGGCGAGCAGTACTTC | CASSFAGGGEQYF
- | TRBJ2-5 | TRBV6-6 | - | TGTGCCAGCAGGCCGCCAGTGCAAGAGACCCAGTACTTC | CASRPPVQETQYF
- | TRBJ2-1 | TRBV30 | TRBD2 | TGTGCCTGGAGTGTAGCGAGGACTAGCGGGACCCACAATGAGCAGTTCTTC | CAWSVARTSGTHNEQFF
- | TRBJ2-5 | TRBV2 | - | TGTGCCAGCAGCCTACAGAGGTACCAAGAGACCCAGTACTTC | CASSLQRYQETQYF
- | TRBJ2-3 | TRBV28 | - | TGTGCCAGCAGTTTTGCTGGGACTCCAATCACGGGGTCAGATACGCAGTATTTT | CASSFAGTPITGSDTQYF
once | TRBJ2-7 | TRBV6-5 | - | TGTGCCAGTTCAACAGGGTTCGTCTACGAGCAGTACTTC | CASSTGFVYEQYF
- | TRBJ2-3 | TRBV5-1 | - | TGCGCCAGCAGTAATGGAGGCACTAGCACAGATACGCAGTATTTT | CASSNGGTSTDTQYF
- | TRBJ1-2 | TRBV4-3 | - | TGCGCCAGCAGCCAGGAATCCGGGACAAGAGGGGACTATGGCTACACCTTC | CASSQESGTRGDYGYTF
- | TRBJ2-7 | TRBV14 | TRBD1 | TGTGCCAGCAGCCCGACAGGGTACTTCTACGAGCAGTACTTC | CASSPTGYFYEQYF
- | TRBJ2-1 | TRBV16 | TRBD2 | TGTGCCAGCAGCCCGCGACTAGCTGGGGGCAATGAGCAGTTCTTC | CASSPRLAGGNEQFF
few | TRBJ1-3 | TRBV30 | - | TGTGCCTGGAGTAGGTACAGCTCTGGAAACACCATATATTTT | CAWSRYSSGNTIYF
- | TRBJ2-1 | TRBV11-2 | - | TGTGCCAGCAGCCACGGACCAGAGCAGTTCTTC | CASSHGPEQFF
few | TRBJ1-2 | TRBV2 | - | TGTGCCAGCTACGGCAGGATCTATGGCTACACCTTC | CASYGRIYGYTF
- | TRBJ1-4 | TRBV5-6 | - | TGTGCCAGCAGCCCGGCGCCAGTGAGTGAAAAACTGTTTTTT | CASSPAPVSEKLFF
- | TRBJ1-2 | TRBV6-8 | - | TGTGCCAGCATCAAAAAGGACCCCTATGGCTACACCTTC | CASIKKDPYGYTF
- | TRBJ1-6 | TRBV28 | TRBD1 | TGTGCCAGCAGTTCGGTGGGGACAGGGGCCCTTAGGGGGTCACCCCTCCACTTT | CASSSVGTGALRGSPLHF
- | TRBJ2-1 | TRBV10-3 | TRBD2 | TGTGCCATCAACACGGGAGGAGAAAATGAGCAGTTCTTC | CAINTGGENEQFF
once | TRBJ2-5 | TRBV19 | - | TGTGCCAGTAGTCCCGCCCCGGAGGGGACCCAGTACTTC | CASSPAPEGTQYF
- | TRBJ2-1 | TRBV7-6 | - | TGTGCCAGCAGCATCGACATGCCCCATGAGCAGTTCTTC | CASSIDMPHEQFF
- | TRBJ2-3 | TRBV5-5 | - | TGTGCCAGCAGCTTGGTTTTGTCCGCCGCAGATACGCAGTATTTT | CASSLVLSAADTQYF
- | TRBJ2-2 | TRBV30 | - | TGTGCCTGGAGTGTATCTGGCACCGGGGAGCTGTTTTTT | CAWSVSGTGELFF
- | TRBJ1-4 | TRBV18 | TRBD1 | TGTGCCAGCTCACCGGGACAGGCAAATGAAAAACTGTTTTTT | CASSPGQANEKLFF
- | TRBJ1-5 | TRBV18 | - | TGTGCCAGCTCACCCCAACCGGGCGGTGGCAATCAGCCCCAGCATTTT | CASSPQPGGGNQPQHF
once | TRBJ1-1 | TRBV6-4 | - | TGTGCCAGCAGTGTTAGGGAGAACACTGAAGCTTTCTTT | CASSVRENTEAFF
few | TRBJ1-1 | TRBV5-4 | TRBD1 | TGTGCCAGCAGCTTGAGACAGGGGCGCACTGAAGCTTTCTTT | CASSLRQGRTEAFF
- | TRBJ2-1 | TRBV10-2 | - | TGCGCCAGCAGCGAGGACTACCTGTCCTACAATGAGCAGTTCTTC | CASSEDYLSYNEQFF
- | TRBJ2-6 | TRBV5-6 | - | TGTGCCAGCAGCTCACAGGGCTCGGGGGCCAACGTCCTGACTTTC | CASSSQGSGANVLTF
- | TRBJ2-1 | TRBV30 | TRBD2 | TGTGCCTGGAGTGTGGGACTAGCGGGGCTCAATTACAATGAGCAGTTCTTC | CAWSVGLAGLNYNEQFF
- | TRBJ1-1 | TRBV7-4 | - | TGTGCCAGCAGCTTAGGCGGTTGGGAGAACACTGAAGCTTTCTTT | CASSLGGWENTEAFF
once | TRBJ2-7 | TRBV6-1 | TRBD2 | TGTGCCAGCAGTGAGGGACTAGCGGGCTACGAGCAGTACTTC | CASSEGLAGYEQYF
- | TRBJ2-2 | TRBV6-1 | TRBD1 | TGTGCCAGCAGTGTAAGGACCGCAGGGGGCGGGGAGCTGTTTTTT | CASSVRTAGGGELFF
- | TRBJ1-2 | TRBV18 | TRBD1 | TGTGCCAGCTCATCAGGGGGCGCAGAAAATGGCTACACCTTC | CASSSGGAENGYTF
- | TRBJ2-4 | TRBV15 | - | TGTGCCACCAGCAGAGGGGGAAACACGGGGGCCAAAAACATTCAGTACTTC | CATSRGGNTGAKNIQYF
- | TRBJ2-3 | TRBV4-3 | TRBD2 | TGCGCCAGCAGCCAAGAGGGGACTAGCGGGACAGATACGCAGTATTTT | CASSQEGTSGTDTQYF
- | TRBJ1-2 | TRBV28 | - | TGTGCCAGCATCCCCGCCGAGACGTATTCGGGCTATGGCTACACCTTC | CASIPAETYSGYGYTF
- | TRBJ1-5 | TRBV10-3 | - | TGTGCCATCAGTGACACAGGAGGGAATCAGCCCCAGCATTTT | CAISDTGGNQPQHF
- | TRBJ2-2 | TRBV19 | - | TGTGCCAGTACCGACTGGACCGGGGAGCTGTTTTTT | CASTDWTGELFF
- | TRBJ2-3 | TRBV5-1 | - | TGCGCCAGCAGCCCAACCTCCTGGACAGATACGCAGTATTTT | CASSPTSWTDTQYF
once | TRBJ2-5 | TRBV5-1 | - | TGCGCCAGCAGCTGGGGTCAGGGAGAAGAGACCCAGTACTTC | CASSWGQGEETQYF
- | TRBJ2-5 | TRBV6-6 | - | TGTGCCAGCAGTTACTCGACACTAGAAGAGACCCAGTACTTC | CASSYSTLEETQYF
- | TRBJ2-7 | TRBV19 | - | TGTGCCAGTAGTAGATCGGGACCGACATCGTACGAGCAGTACTTC | CASSRSGPTSYEQYF
- | TRBJ1-2 | TRBV6-5 | - | TGTGCCAGCAGTTACTCGAACAGATACTATGGCTACACCTTC | CASSYSNRYYGYTF
- | TRBJ1-3 | TRBV9 | - | TGTGCCAGCAGCGTCTCTGGAAACACCATATATTTT | CASSVSGNTIYF
- | TRBJ2-5 | TRBV2 | - | TGTGCCAGCAACCAGCAAGAGACCCAGTACTTC | CASNQQETQYF
- | TRBJ2-7 | TRBV5-1 | TRBD1 | TGCGCCAGCAGCCCTGGAGGGACAGGGGGATACGAGCAGTACTTC | CASSPGGTGGYEQYF
once | TRBJ2-2 | TRBV7-2 | TRBD2 | TGTGCCAGCAGCTTAAACGGGAGGGCGAACACCGGGGAGCTGTTTTTT | CASSLNGRANTGELFF